One T cell receptor beta chain is described in this entry. Its antigen is unidentified. The data were obtained in a study of T cell repertoires in cytomegalovirus infection. TCRdb used MiXCR to reprocess the reads, holding one entry per CDR3 protein. The data show more than 75,000 distinct CDR3 sequences, with around 28% seen just once and approximately 71% held by the top ten. This clonotype was sampled from a human donor in good health (CMV status not recorded). Some clones in this sample may be carry-over from other donors' samples. The material sequenced was CD8+ T cells from cultured PBMCs, taken from culture after CMV antigen stimulation.

The CDR3 sequence: CSLRKGDPYEQYF. CDR3 coding DNA: TGCAGTCTCCGGAAAGGGGACCCCTACGAGCAGTACTTC. The chain links TRBV20-1 to TRBJ2-7; TRBD1 or TRBD2 may be the D gene (5 bases each). The CDR3 is 13 residues long. V shed 8 bases and J shed 2 bases, with 16 bases lying between them. Germline CDR1 is DFQATT and CDR2 is SNEGSKA (reference sequence).